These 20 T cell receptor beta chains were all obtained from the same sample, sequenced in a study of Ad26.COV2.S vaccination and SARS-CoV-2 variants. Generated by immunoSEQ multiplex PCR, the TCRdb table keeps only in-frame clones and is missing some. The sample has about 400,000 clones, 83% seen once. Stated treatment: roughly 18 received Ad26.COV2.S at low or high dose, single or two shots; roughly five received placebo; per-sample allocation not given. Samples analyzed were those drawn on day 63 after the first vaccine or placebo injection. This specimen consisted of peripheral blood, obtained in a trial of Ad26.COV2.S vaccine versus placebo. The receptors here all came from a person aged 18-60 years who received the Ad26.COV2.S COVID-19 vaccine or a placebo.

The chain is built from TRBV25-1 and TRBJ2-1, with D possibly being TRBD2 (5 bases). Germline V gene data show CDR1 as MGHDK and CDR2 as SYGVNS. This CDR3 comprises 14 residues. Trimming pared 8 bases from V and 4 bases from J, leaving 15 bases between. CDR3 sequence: CASGPGVRYNEQFF. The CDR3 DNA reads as TGTGCCAGCGGTCCCGGGGTACGTTACAATGAGCAGTTCTTC.

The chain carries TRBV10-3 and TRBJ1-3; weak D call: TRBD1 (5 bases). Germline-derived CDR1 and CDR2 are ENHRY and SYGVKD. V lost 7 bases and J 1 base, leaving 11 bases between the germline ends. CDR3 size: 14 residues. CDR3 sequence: CAIKSGGSGNTIYF. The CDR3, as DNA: TGTGCCATCAAGAGCGGGGGATCTGGAAACACCATATATTTT.

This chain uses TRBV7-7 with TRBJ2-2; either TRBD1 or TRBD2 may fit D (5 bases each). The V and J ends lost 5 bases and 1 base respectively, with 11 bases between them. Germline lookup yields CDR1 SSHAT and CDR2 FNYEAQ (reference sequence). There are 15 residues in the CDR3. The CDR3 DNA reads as TGTGCCAGCAGCCCGGGACGGTGGAACACCGGGGAGCTGTTTTTT. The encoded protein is CASSPGRWNTGELFF.

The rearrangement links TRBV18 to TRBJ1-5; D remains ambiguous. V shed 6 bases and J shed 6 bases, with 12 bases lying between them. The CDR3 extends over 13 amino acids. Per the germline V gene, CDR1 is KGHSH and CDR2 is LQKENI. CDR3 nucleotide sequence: TGTGCCAGCTCGCCGACGGAGGTTCAGCCCCAGCATTTT. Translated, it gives CASSPTEVQPQHF. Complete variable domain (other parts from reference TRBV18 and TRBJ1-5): NAGVMQNPRHLVRRRGQEARLRCSPMKGHSHVYWYRQLPEEGLKFMVYLQKENIIDESGMPKERFSAEFPKEGPSILRIQQVVRGDSAAYFCASSPTEVQPQHFGDGTRLSIL.

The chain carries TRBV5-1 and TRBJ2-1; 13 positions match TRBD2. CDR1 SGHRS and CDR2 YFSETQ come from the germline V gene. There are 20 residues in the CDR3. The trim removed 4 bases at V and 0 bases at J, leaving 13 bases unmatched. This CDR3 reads CASSPQGLAGASSSYNEQFF. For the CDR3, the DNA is TGCGCCAGCAGCCCCCAAGGACTAGCGGGGGCCTCCAGCTCCTACAATGAGCAGTTCTTC.

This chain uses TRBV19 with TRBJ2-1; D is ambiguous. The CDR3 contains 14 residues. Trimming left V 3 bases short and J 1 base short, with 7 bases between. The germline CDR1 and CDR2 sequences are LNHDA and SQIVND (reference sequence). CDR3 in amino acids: CASSISRSYNEQFF. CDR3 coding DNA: TGTGCCAGTAGTATTAGTAGGTCCTACAATGAGCAGTTCTTC.

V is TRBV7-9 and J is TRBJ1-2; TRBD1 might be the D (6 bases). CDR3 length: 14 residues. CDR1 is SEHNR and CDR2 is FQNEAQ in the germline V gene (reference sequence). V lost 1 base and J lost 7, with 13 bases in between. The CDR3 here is CASSLGGPASGYTF. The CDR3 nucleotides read TGTGCCAGCAGCTTAGGGGGGCCAGCCTCTGGCTACACCTTC.

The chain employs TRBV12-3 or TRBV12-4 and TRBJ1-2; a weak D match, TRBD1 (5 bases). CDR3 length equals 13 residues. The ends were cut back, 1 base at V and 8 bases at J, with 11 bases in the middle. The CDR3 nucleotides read TGTGCCAGCAGTTTAGGGAGGGGCTGGGGCTACACCTTC. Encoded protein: CASSLGRGWGYTF.

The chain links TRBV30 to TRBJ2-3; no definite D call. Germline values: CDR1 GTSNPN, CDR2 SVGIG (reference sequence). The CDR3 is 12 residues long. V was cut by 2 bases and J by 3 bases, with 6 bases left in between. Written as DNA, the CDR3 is TGTGCCTGGAGTTTTCCGACAGATACGCAGTATTTT. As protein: CAWSFPTDTQYF.

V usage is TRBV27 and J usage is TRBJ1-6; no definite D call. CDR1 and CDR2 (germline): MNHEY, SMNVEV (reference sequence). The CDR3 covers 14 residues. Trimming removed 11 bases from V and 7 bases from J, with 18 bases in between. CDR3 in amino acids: CAPNSRARNSPLHF. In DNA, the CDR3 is TGTGCCCCGAACTCCCGGGCTCGCAATTCACCCCTCCACTTT.

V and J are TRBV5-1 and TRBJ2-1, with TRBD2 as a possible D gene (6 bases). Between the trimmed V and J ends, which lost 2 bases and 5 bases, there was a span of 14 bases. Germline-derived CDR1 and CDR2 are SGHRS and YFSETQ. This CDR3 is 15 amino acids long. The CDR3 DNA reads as TGCGCCAGCAGCTTCCGTAGCGGTAAAGACAATGAGCAGTTCTTC. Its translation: CASSFRSGKDNEQFF.

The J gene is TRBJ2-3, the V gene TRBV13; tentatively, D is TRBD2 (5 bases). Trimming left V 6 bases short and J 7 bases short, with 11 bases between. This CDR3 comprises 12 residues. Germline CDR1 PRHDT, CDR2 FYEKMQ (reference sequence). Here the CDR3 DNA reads TGTGCCAGCAGGGGCGCGGGTCATACGCAGTATTTT. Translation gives CASRGAGHTQYF.

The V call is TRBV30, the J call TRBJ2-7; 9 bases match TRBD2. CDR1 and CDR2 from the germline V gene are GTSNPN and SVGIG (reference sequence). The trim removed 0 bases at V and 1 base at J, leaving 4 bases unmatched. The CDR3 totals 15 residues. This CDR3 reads CAWSVGLAKSYEQYF. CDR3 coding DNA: TGTGCCTGGAGTGTCGGACTAGCGAAATCCTACGAGCAGTACTTC.

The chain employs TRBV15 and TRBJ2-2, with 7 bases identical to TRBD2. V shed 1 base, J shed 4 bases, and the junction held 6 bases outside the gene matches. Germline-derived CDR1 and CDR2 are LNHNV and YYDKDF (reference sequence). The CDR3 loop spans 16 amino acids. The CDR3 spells CATSRAGGRGTGELFF. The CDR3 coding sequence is TGTGCCACCAGCAGAGCTGGCGGGAGAGGCACCGGGGAGCTGTTTTTT.

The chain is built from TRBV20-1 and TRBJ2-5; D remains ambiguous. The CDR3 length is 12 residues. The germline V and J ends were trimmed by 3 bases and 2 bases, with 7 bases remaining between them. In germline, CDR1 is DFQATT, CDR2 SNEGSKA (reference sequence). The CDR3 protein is CSASGGQETQYF. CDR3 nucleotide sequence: TGCAGTGCTAGTGGTGGGCAAGAGACCCAGTACTTC.

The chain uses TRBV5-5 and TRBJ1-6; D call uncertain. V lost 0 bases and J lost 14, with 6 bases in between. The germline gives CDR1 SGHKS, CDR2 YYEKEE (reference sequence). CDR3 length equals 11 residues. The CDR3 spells CASSLDFTLHF. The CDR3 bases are TGTGCCAGCAGCTTGGACTTCACCCTCCACTTT.

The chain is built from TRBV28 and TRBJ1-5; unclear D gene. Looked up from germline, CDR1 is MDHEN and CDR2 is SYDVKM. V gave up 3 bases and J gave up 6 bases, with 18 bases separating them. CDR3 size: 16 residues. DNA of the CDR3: TGTGCCAGCAGTTTCGTACTGGTGGGTATCACTCAGCCCCAGCATTTT. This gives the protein CASSFVLVGITQPQHF.

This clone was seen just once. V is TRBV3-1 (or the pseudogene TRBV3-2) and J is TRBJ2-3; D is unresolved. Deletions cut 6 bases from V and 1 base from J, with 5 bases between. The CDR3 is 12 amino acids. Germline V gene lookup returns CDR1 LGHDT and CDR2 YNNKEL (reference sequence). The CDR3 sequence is CASRRGTDTQYF. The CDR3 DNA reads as TGTGCCAGCAGAAGAGGCACAGATACGCAGTATTTT.

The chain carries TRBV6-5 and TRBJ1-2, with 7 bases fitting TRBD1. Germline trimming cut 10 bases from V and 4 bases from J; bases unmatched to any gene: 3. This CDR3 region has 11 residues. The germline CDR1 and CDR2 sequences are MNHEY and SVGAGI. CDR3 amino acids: CAIDRVYGYTF. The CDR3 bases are TGTGCCATAGACAGGGTCTATGGCTACACCTTC.

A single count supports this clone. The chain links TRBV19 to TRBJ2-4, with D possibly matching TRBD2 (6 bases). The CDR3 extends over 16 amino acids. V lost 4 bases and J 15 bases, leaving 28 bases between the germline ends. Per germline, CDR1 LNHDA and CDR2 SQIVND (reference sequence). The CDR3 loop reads CASSRAPGLIKHYMYF. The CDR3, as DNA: TGTGCCAGTAGTAGAGCCCCGGGACTTATAAAACATTATATGTACTTC.